The subject of this entry is one TCR beta chain. Its antigen is still unknown. This record belongs to a study of T cell repertoires in cytomegalovirus infection. At the level of the study: A matching HLA type, together with CMV infection, was signaled by public TCR beta signatures. Whole-study results and caveats: Ex vivo responses were dominated by HLA-C-restricted CMV-specific TCR beta clonotypes. Frequencies of public TCR beta families were cumulated, and this identified carriers of CMV plus the relevant HLA.

TCRdb passed the reads through MiXCR, listing each CDR3 protein once. The sample lists approximately 700,000 distinct CDR3 sequences; 35% to 45% were seen once. Trimming cost V 6 bases and J 12 bases; bases outside gene matches: 10. CDR3 length equals 13 residues. CDR1 is MNHEY, CDR2 SMNVEV, per germline (reference sequence). The clonotype originates from a human donor in good health (CMV status not recorded). Some clones in this sample may be carry-over from other donors' samples. The chain employs TRBV27 and TRBJ2-7; 11 nucleotides line up with TRBD2. Sequenced input: PBMCs. The CDR3 here is CASRLTSGISPYF. The DNA for the CDR3 is TGTGCCAGCAGATTGACTAGCGGGATCTCTCCGTACTTC.